These T cell receptor beta chains were read from a single sample in a study of cytomegalovirus exposure and HLA in healthy donors. Using immunoSEQ multiplex PCR, the repertoire was profiled, and TCRdb retains in-frame clones only, with some absent. Recorded for this sample: over 110,000 clones. Input material: PBMCs. These receptors were obtained from a male donor in good health and CMV-seronegative. The CDR3 runs from the conserved cysteine through the conserved F or W. Each record gives: J gene, V gene, CDR3 protein.

j_gene: TRBJ2-7
v_gene: TRBV18
CDR3aa: CASSATGTNSYEQYF

j_gene: TRBJ1-1
v_gene: TRBV5-6
CDR3aa: CASSSPPRPGGEAFF

j_gene: TRBJ1-1
v_gene: TRBV7-9
CDR3aa: CASSLELRLTEAFF

j_gene: TRBJ1-5
v_gene: TRBV10-3
CDR3aa: CAISEGLRDRGLSSNQPQHF

j_gene: TRBJ2-7
v_gene: TRBV7-2
CDR3aa: CASSLGTDRGQYF

j_gene: TRBJ2-7
v_gene: TRBV28
CDR3aa: CASSLARLSSYEQYF

j_gene: TRBJ1-3
v_gene: TRBV5-5
CDR3aa: CASSLWAGFSGNTIYF

j_gene: TRBJ1-6
v_gene: TRBV10-3
CDR3aa: CASRGESGNSPLHF

j_gene: TRBJ1-6
v_gene: TRBV19
CDR3aa: CASTLREGDSPLHF

j_gene: TRBJ2-3
v_gene: TRBV27
CDR3aa: CASRGRTSGGPFTDTQYF

j_gene: TRBJ1-2
v_gene: TRBV5-1
CDR3aa: CASSITRDRAGANYGYTF

j_gene: TRBJ2-7
v_gene: TRBV7-7
CDR3aa: CASSKGQGGYEQYF

j_gene: TRBJ2-3
v_gene: TRBV9
CDR3aa: CASSEQGTDTQYF

j_gene: TRBJ1-2
v_gene: TRBV19
CDR3aa: CASSPTGVGYGYTF

j_gene: TRBJ2-5
v_gene: TRBV6-6
CDR3aa: CASSFPQETQYF

j_gene: TRBJ2-1
v_gene: TRBV30
CDR3aa: CAWSEGRGIDNEQFF

j_gene: TRBJ1-2
v_gene: TRBV30
CDR3aa: CAWSDTGGPGYGYTF

j_gene: TRBJ1-1
v_gene: TRBV6-6
CDR3aa: CASGYRGNTEAFF

j_gene: TRBJ1-1
v_gene: TRBV6-1
CDR3aa: CASTGTGPNTEAFF

j_gene: TRBJ1-6
v_gene: TRBV15
CDR3aa: CATSSPGQSLNSPLHF

j_gene: TRBJ1-2
v_gene: TRBV25-1
CDR3aa: CASSAYGGQHYGYTF

j_gene: TRBJ2-1
v_gene: TRBV7-6
CDR3aa: CASTGLGGTGGLDEQFF

j_gene: TRBJ1-1
v_gene: TRBV29-1
CDR3aa: CSVQTAGGTEAFF

j_gene: TRBJ2-3
v_gene: TRBV11-2
CDR3aa: CASIPTSGPIDTQYF

j_gene: TRBJ1-2
v_gene: TRBV15
CDR3aa: CATSRGDSGNYGYTF

j_gene: TRBJ1-1
v_gene: TRBV29-1
CDR3aa: CSVWDLGGGTEAFF

j_gene: TRBJ2-3
v_gene: TRBV6-1
CDR3aa: CASSGAGGADTQYF

j_gene: TRBJ1-3
v_gene: TRBV4-2
CDR3aa: CASSLPSRALGDRDGNTIYF

j_gene: TRBJ2-5
v_gene: TRBV4-2
CDR3aa: CASSQVGGDRFYGQETQYF

j_gene: TRBJ1-1
v_gene: TRBV27
CDR3aa: CASSLRTAGTEAFF

j_gene: TRBJ2-2
v_gene: TRBV5-6
CDR3aa: CASIHGLAGDTGELFF

j_gene: TRBJ1-5
v_gene: TRBV27
CDR3aa: CASGDRGIGPQHF

j_gene: TRBJ1-1
v_gene: TRBV7-9
CDR3aa: CASSDATGPMATEAFF

j_gene: TRBJ2-6
v_gene: TRBV7-2
CDR3aa: CASSPGTGIGANVLTF

j_gene: TRBJ2-2
v_gene: TRBV21-1
CDR3aa: CAPPESNTGELFF

j_gene: TRBJ2-4
v_gene: TRBV5-6
CDR3aa: CASSKREGRNIQYF

j_gene: TRBJ2-1
v_gene: TRBV2
CDR3aa: CASTVSGDSYNEQFF

j_gene: TRBJ2-7
v_gene: TRBV6-1
CDR3aa: CATRTGAYEQYF

j_gene: TRBJ1-2
v_gene: TRBV5-1
CDR3aa: CASSLNLQEIYGYTF

j_gene: TRBJ1-1
v_gene: TRBV2
CDR3aa: CASSEAQGTEAFF

j_gene: TRBJ1-2
v_gene: TRBV5-8
CDR3aa: CASSHYSGTRVDYGYTF

j_gene: TRBJ1-6
v_gene: TRBV5-6
CDR3aa: CASSLAGNIYNSPLHF

j_gene: TRBJ1-2
v_gene: TRBV27
CDR3aa: CASSFLGDTANYGYTF

j_gene: TRBJ1-2
v_gene: TRBV6-4
CDR3aa: CASSDGGFYGYTF

j_gene: TRBJ1-3
v_gene: TRBV6-1
CDR3aa: CASSAQAGGNTIYF

j_gene: TRBJ1-1
v_gene: TRBV5-1
CDR3aa: CASSFTPGSMNTEAFF

j_gene: TRBJ1-2
v_gene: TRBV27
CDR3aa: CASSLEGQITTGYTF

j_gene: TRBJ2-5
v_gene: TRBV7-9
CDR3aa: CASSLDRGETQYF

j_gene: TRBJ2-1
v_gene: TRBV7-2
CDR3aa: CASSPRGGQGAVNEQFF

j_gene: TRBJ2-7
v_gene: TRBV6-5
CDR3aa: CASSYSLGGPYEQYF

j_gene: TRBJ1-1
v_gene: TRBV15
CDR3aa: CATSSLGGTGGRTEAFF

j_gene: TRBJ2-7
v_gene: TRBV28
CDR3aa: CASSSPGTRLTYEQYF

j_gene: TRBJ1-1
v_gene: TRBV7-9
CDR3aa: CASSGTASLAFF

j_gene: TRBJ1-2
v_gene: TRBV11-1
CDR3aa: CASSSPGQPNYGYTF

j_gene: TRBJ2-3
v_gene: TRBV14
CDR3aa: CASSQALQERIYSTDTQYF

j_gene: TRBJ2-6
v_gene: TRBV2
CDR3aa: CASRLSSGANVLTF